The entry that follows covers one T cell receptor beta chain sequence. The antigen remains unidentified. This entry is derived from a study of cytomegalovirus exposure and HLA in healthy donors. Regarding the study as a whole: In a later analysis, productive TCRs from donors in an Asian-associated ancestry cluster reportedly carried fewer N-insertions than the cohort mean. Later on, an analysis tied approximately 17,000 TCR beta sequences to HLA alleles at 0.05 false discovery rate.

The PCR employed 60 Vbeta primers together with 13 Jbeta primers. This table comes from immunoSEQ multiplex PCR, and its TCRdb copy is limited to in-frame clones, with some not included. The sample lists around 140,000 clones, approximately 63% occurring once. The germline V gene encodes CDR1 SNHLY and CDR2 FYNNEI. V lost 4 bases and J lost 0, with 9 bases in between. The CDR3 covers 14 residues. The chain couples TRBV2 to TRBJ1-1; D is unclear. Sample: PBMCs. The sequence came from a woman between 55 and 75 years old in good health and CMV-seropositive. The CDR3: CASSGTILNTEAFF. In DNA form, the CDR3 reads TGTGCCAGCAGTGGGACTATCTTGAACACTGAAGCTTTCTTT.